A single sample is the source of the 4 T cell receptor beta chains below, sequenced in a study of cytomegalovirus exposure and HLA in healthy donors. 60 Vbeta and 13 Jbeta primers were used in PCR. Here immunoSEQ multiplex PCR was the method, and the copy in TCRdb shows in-frame clones only, minus some. The table includes some 120,000 clones, around 83% detected once. Sequencing was carried out using PBMCs. The receptors here all came from a human donor in good health.

This chain links TRBV7-9 with TRBJ1-1; TRBD1 might be the D (6 bases). Between the trimmed V and J ends, which lost 5 bases and 1 base, there was a span of 11 bases. Germline V gives CDR1 SEHNR, CDR2 FQNEAQ (reference sequence). This CDR3 is built from 14 residues. As DNA, the CDR3 is TGTGCCAGCAGCCCGTCGACAGGGAACACTGAAGCTTTCTTT. Translating it yields CASSPSTGNTEAFF. Based on the CDR3 plus reference TRBV7-9 and TRBJ1-1, the full variable domain is DTGVSQNPRHKITKRGQNVTFRCDPISEHNRLYWYRQTLGQGPEFLTYFQNEAQLEKSRLLSDRFSAERPKGSFSTLEIQRTEQGDSAMYLCASSPSTGNTEAFFGQGTRLTVV.

The chain employs TRBV5-1 and TRBJ2-5; possibly TRBD1 for D (6 bases). Trimming removed 0 bases at V and 3 bases at J, with 6 bases between. CDR1 SGHRS and CDR2 YFSETQ come from the germline V gene. The CDR3 has 13 residues. The CDR3 is CASSLGTEETQYF. CDR3 DNA: TGCGCCAGCAGCTTGGGGACAGAAGAGACCCAGTACTTC.

The gene calls are TRBV18 and TRBJ1-4; 7 bases fit TRBD1. With V trimmed by 4 bases and J by 3 bases, 17 bases remained unmatched. CDR1 is KGHSH, CDR2 LQKENI, per germline. The CDR3 spans 19 residues. CDR3 region: CASSQFPGQSLSSNEKLFF. In DNA form, the CDR3 reads TGTGCCAGCTCACAGTTTCCGGGACAGTCACTATCCTCTAATGAAAAACTGTTTTTT.

The chain couples TRBV13 to TRBJ1-2; TRBD1 aligns across 9 bases. Losses at the gene ends were 5 bases for V and 8 bases for J; bases not matched to a gene: 12. Germline V gene data show CDR1 as PRHDT and CDR2 as FYEKMQ (reference sequence). The CDR3 totals 15 residues. The DNA for the CDR3 is TGTGCCAGCAGCCCTCGGACAGGGGTTGGCTTGGGCTACACCTTC. It specifies CASSPRTGVGLGYTF.